This TCR beta chain derives from a study of blood T cell repertoires in COVID-19. The table lists this clone with a few counts. This CDR3 contains 15 residues. Original data processing: Nucleated cell counts were estimated from reference gene primer amplification. The assay was immunoSEQ multiplex PCR, and TCRdb's table has in-frame clones only and misses some. V and J calls and clone size come straight from that table; D and trimming were deduced from the DNA. The repertoire consists of about 74,000 clones, with approximately 80% occurring once and the leading ten covering roughly 14%. The J gene is TRBJ2-7, the V gene TRBV21-1; the table gives TRBD2 as D, unverified against the DNA. TRBV21-1 has pseudogene status. Sequenced sample: peripheral blood. The clonotype originates from a human donor in a cohort sampled during active COVID-19. CDR3 amino acids: CASTPGRLWGRWQYF. The DNA for the CDR3 is TGTGCCAGCACCCCGGGACGGCTGTGGGGGAGGTGGCAGTACTTC.